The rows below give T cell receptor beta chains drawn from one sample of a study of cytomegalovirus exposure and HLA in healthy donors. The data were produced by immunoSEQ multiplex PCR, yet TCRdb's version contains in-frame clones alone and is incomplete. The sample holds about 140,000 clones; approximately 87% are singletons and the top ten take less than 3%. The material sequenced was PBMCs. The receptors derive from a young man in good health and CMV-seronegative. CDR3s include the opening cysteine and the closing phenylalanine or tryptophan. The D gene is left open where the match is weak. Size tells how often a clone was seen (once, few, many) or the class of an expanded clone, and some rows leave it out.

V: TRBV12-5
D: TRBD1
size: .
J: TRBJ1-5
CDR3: CASGFAGLGQKMGNQPQHF
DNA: TGTGCTAGTGGTTTCGCTGGGCTGGGACAGAAGATGGGCAATCAGCCCCAGCATTTT

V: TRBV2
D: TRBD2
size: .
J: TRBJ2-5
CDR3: CASSGLAGLAPRETQYF
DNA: TGTGCCAGCAGTGGACTAGCGGGGTTGGCCCCGCGGGAGACCCAGTACTTC

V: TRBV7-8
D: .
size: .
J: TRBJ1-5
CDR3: CASSLRTGLDQPQHF
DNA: TGTGCCAGCAGCTTACGTACAGGGCTGGATCAGCCCCAGCATTTT

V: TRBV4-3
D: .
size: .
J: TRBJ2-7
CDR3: CASSQRASSVNGLYEQYF
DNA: TGCGCCAGCAGCCAAAGAGCCTCGTCAGTAAATGGACTCTACGAGCAGTACTTC

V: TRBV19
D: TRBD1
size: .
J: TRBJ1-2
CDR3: CASSTSPGQGDYGYTF
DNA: TGTGCCAGTAGTACGTCCCCGGGACAGGGGGACTATGGCTACACCTTC

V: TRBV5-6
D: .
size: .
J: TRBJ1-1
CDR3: CASSRQGRDTEAFF
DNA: TGTGCCAGCAGCCGGCAGGGGAGGGACACTGAAGCTTTCTTT

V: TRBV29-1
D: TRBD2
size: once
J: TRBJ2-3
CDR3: CSGRDRTSGFRSTDTQYF
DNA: TGCAGCGGGAGGGATCGGACTAGCGGGTTTAGGAGCACAGATACGCAGTATTTT

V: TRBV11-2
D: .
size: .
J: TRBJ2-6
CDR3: CASSSRLNSGANVLTF
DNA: TGTGCCAGCAGCTCTCGACTAAACTCTGGGGCCAACGTCCTGACTTTC

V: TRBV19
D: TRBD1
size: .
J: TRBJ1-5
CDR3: CASSIWDRGNQPQHF
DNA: TGTGCCAGTAGTATTTGGGACAGAGGAAATCAGCCCCAGCATTTT

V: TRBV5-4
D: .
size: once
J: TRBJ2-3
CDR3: CASSPAVPSTDTQYF
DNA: TGTGCCAGCAGCCCAGCGGTTCCTAGCACAGATACGCAGTATTTT

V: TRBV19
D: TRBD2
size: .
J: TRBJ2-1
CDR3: CASSSPSGGGYNEQFF
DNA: TGTGCCAGTAGTTCCCCTAGCGGGGGGGGCTACAATGAGCAGTTCTTC

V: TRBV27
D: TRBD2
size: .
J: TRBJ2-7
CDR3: CASSLLLAGLPYEQYF
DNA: TGTGCCAGCAGTCTCCTTCTAGCGGGCCTACCCTACGAGCAGTACTTC

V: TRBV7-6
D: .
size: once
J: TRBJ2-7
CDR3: CASSAGSGAGEQYF
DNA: TGTGCCAGCAGCGCAGGGTCTGGGGCTGGCGAGCAGTACTTC

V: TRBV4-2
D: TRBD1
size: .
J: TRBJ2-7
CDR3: CASSLQGQGAPEQYF
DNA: TGTGCCAGCAGCCTCCAGGGACAGGGGGCTCCCGAGCAGTACTTC

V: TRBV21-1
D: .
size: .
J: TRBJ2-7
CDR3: CASSKTGLVYEQYF
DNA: TGTGCCAGCAGCAAGACAGGGTTAGTCTACGAGCAGTACTTC

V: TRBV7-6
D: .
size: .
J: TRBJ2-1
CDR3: CASSLATSSRYNEQFF
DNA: TGTGCCAGCAGCTTAGCGACTAGTAGTAGATACAATGAGCAGTTCTTC

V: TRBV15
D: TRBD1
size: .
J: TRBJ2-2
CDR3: CATSRDGTGAYTGELFF
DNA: TGTGCCACCAGCAGAGATGGGACAGGGGCATACACCGGGGAGCTGTTTTTT

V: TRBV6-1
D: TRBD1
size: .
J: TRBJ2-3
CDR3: CASSEGRVGQGASWEDTQYF
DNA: TGTGCCAGCAGTGAAGGGCGAGTGGGACAGGGGGCTTCTTGGGAGGATACGCAGTATTTT

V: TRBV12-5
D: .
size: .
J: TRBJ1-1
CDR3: CASGQGGVTEAFF
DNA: TGTGCTAGTGGCCAGGGAGGGGTGACTGAAGCTTTCTTT

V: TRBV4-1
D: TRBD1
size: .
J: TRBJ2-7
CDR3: CASSPGQGDYTYEQYF
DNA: TGCGCCAGCAGCCCCGGCCAGGGGGATTACACCTACGAGCAGTACTTC

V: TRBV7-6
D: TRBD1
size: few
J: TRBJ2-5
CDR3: CASSLTGGETQYF
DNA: TGTGCCAGCAGCTTAACAGGGGGAGAGACCCAGTACTTC

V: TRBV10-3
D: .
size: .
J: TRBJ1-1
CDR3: CAISDSGSNTEAFF
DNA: TGTGCCATCAGTGACTCCGGGAGCAACACTGAAGCTTTCTTT

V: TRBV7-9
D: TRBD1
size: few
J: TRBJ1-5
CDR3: CASSPLTLTDRGNQPQHF
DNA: TGTGCCAGCAGCCCTCTCACGTTAACGGACAGGGGGAATCAGCCCCAGCATTTT

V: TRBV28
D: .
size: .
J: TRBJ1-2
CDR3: CASSLEWSSNYGYTF
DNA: TGTGCCAGCAGTTTAGAGTGGTCCTCTAACTATGGCTACACCTTC